These 29 T cell receptor beta chains were sequenced from one sample in a study of T cells after yellow fever vaccination. From the 5' RACE reads, TCRdb called clonotypes with MiXCR, one entry per CDR3 protein. The profile shows about 500,000 distinct CDR3 sequences, roughly a sixth of them singletons. This specimen was PBMCs, taken around 5 days after the first yellow fever vaccination. These receptors were collected from a man younger than 30 who received the YFV17D yellow fever vaccine.

The chain joins TRBV6-1 to TRBJ1-6; perhaps TRBD1 as D (6 bases). This CDR3 has 14 amino acids. CDR1 and CDR2 (germline): MNHNS, SASEGT. Trimming removed 7 bases at V and 7 bases at J, with 14 bases between. The CDR3 DNA reads TGTGCCAGCACCCCCGACAGGTTGAATTCACCCCTCCACTTT. Translation: CASTPDRLNSPLHF.

This clonotype was counted only a few times. The rearrangement links TRBV4-3 to TRBJ2-7; 10 bases map to TRBD2. Germline CDR1 is LGHNA and CDR2 is YSLEER. With V trimmed by 0 bases and J by 0 bases, 5 bases remained unmatched. The CDR3 contains 17 residues. The CDR3 spells CASSQDRASGSSYEQYF. The CDR3 nucleotides are TGCGCCAGCAGCCAAGATAGGGCTAGCGGGAGCTCCTACGAGCAGTACTTC.

Ten or more counts support this clonotype. The chain is built from TRBV3-1 and TRBJ2-1, with D tentatively TRBD1 (5 bases). V lost 3 bases, J lost 4 bases, and 13 bases lay in between. The CDR3 contains 15 residues. Per the germline V gene, CDR1 is LGHDT and CDR2 is YNNKEL (reference sequence). CDR3 sequence reads: CASSQTLTVYNEQFF. The CDR3 DNA follows: TGTGCCAGCAGCCAGACCCTGACAGTGTACAATGAGCAGTTCTTC.

This clonotype appeared a few times. The chain recombines TRBV7-2 with TRBJ2-1; D could derive from TRBD1 or TRBD2 (5 bases each). CDR3 length: 16 amino acids. Germline lookup yields CDR1 SGHTA and CDR2 FQGNSA. The V end was cut by 6 bases, the J end by 3 bases, with 18 bases between. The CDR3 sequence is CASSGTGTGNYNEQFF. The CDR3 region has the DNA TGTGCCAGCAGTGGAACCGGGACGGGCAACTACAATGAGCAGTTCTTC.

There are a few counts of this clonotype. The rearrangement joins TRBV9 to TRBJ2-3; D may be TRBD1 (6 bases). The CDR3 is 17 amino acids. The V gene lost 2 bases and the J gene lost 3 bases, with 19 bases spanning the gap. Per germline, CDR1 SGDLS and CDR2 YYNGEE. The CDR3 spells CASSVDPRGKGTDTQYF. The DNA of the CDR3 is TGTGCCAGCAGCGTGGATCCTAGGGGGAAAGGGACAGATACGCAGTATTTT.

The chain joins TRBV18 to TRBJ1-1, with D perhaps matching TRBD1 (5 bases). Between the trimmed V and J ends, which lost 0 bases and 0 bases, there was a span of 20 bases. Germline CDR1 reads KGHSH; CDR2 reads LQKENI. The CDR3 is made up of 19 amino acids. CDR3: CASSPPWGSGRGLNTEAFF. CDR3 DNA: TGTGCCAGCTCACCACCCTGGGGATCAGGGAGAGGATTGAACACTGAAGCTTTCTTT.

The table lists this clonotype with a few counts. This chain uses TRBV4-2 with TRBJ2-1; unclear D gene. The germline V and J ends were trimmed by 0 bases and 1 base, with 13 bases remaining between them. Germline-derived CDR1 and CDR2 are LGHNA and YNFKEQ. The CDR3 has 17 amino acids. Here the CDR3 DNA reads TGTGCCAGCAGCCAAGATATCCCTACGAGGTCCTACAATGAGCAGTTCTTC. This encodes CASSQDIPTRSYNEQFF.

The DNA for the CDR3 is TGTGCCAGCAGGCGGACAGAATATAGCACAGATACGCAGTATTTT. Residues: CASRRTEYSTDTQYF. The chain carries TRBV5-4 and TRBJ2-3; a possible D gene is TRBD1 (6 bases). This CDR3 region has 15 residues. Per germline, CDR1 SGHNT and CDR2 YYREEE (reference sequence). V lost 5 bases and J 0 bases, leaving 13 bases between the germline ends.

This clonotype has ten or more counts. The chain is built from TRBV3-1 and TRBJ2-5; the D gene is possibly TRBD1 (5 bases). Between the trimmed V and J ends, which lost 4 bases and 4 bases, there was a span of 16 bases. Germline CDR1 is LGHDT and CDR2 is YNNKEL (reference sequence). The CDR3 length is 15 residues. CDR3 in amino acids: CASSLSLGAGETQYF. CDR3 DNA: TGTGCCAGCAGCCTGAGTCTAGGGGCCGGAGAGACCCAGTACTTC.

This clonotype has more than one count but fewer than ten. At one end, the junction sequence differs from germline, possibly due to a read error. J is TRBJ2-4 and V is TRBV4-1; D gene unclear. The CDR3 is made up of 15 amino acids. Germline CDR1 is MGHRA and CDR2 is YSYEKL. The DNA of the CDR3 is TGCGCCAGCAGTCAAGTAGGCGGAGCCAAAAACATTCAGTACTTC. As protein: CASSQVGGAKNIQYF.

The chain's CDR3 is CAISELGTNTEAFF. CDR3 in DNA: TGTGCCATCAGTGAGCTGGGGACTAACACTGAAGCTTTCTTT. The chain combines TRBV10-3 with TRBJ1-1; TRBD1 is a possible D gene (5 bases). CDR1 is ENHRY and CDR2 is SYGVKD in the germline V gene. CDR3 length: 14 residues. Trimming left V 2 bases short and J 2 bases short, with 9 bases between.

This clonotype was detected only a few times. This chain connects TRBV13 to TRBJ1-1; maybe TRBD1 (6 bases). Germline values: CDR1 PRHDT, CDR2 FYEKMQ (reference sequence). This CDR3 has 15 amino acids. Trimming cost V 4 bases and J 5 bases, with 17 bases left between them. Here the CDR3 DNA reads TGTGCCAGCAGCTGGGGGGGCGGGGAAGGGACTGAAGCTTTCTTT. Translating it yields CASSWGGGEGTEAFF.

The chain is built from TRBV4-2 and TRBJ1-2, with 8 bases that match TRBD1. CDR1 is LGHNA, CDR2 YNFKEQ, per germline. This CDR3 has 15 residues. Trimming cost V 3 bases and J 2 bases; bases outside gene matches: 5. CDR3 sequence (DNA): TGTGCCAGCAGCCATGGACAGGGATTGAACTATGGCTACACCTTC. Protein sequence: CASSHGQGLNYGYTF.

The chain combines TRBV5-4 with TRBJ2-1, with 7 bases that match TRBD1. Trimming took 0 bases from V and 5 from J; bases not matched to a gene: 5. CDR1 is SGHNT and CDR2 is YYREEE in the germline V gene (reference sequence). The CDR3 runs to 15 residues. CDR3 in DNA: TGTGCCAGCAGCTTGGCCGGGACAGCTAACAATGAGCAGTTCTTC. The encoded protein is CASSLAGTANNEQFF. The variable domain in full, completed from reference TRBV5-4 and TRBJ2-1, reads ETGVTQSPTHLIKTRGQQVTLRCSSQSGHNTVSWYQQALGQGPQFIFQYYREEENGRGNFPPRFSGLQFPNYSSELNVNALELDDSALYLCASSLAGTANNEQFFGPGTRLTVL.

This chain uses TRBV5-1 with TRBJ2-7; D remains ambiguous. CDR1 and CDR2 (germline): SGHRS, YFSETQ. This CDR3 has 14 amino acids. The V and J ends lost 5 bases and 5 bases respectively, with 17 bases between them. The CDR3 region is CASRRSRPDDEQYV. Written as DNA, the CDR3 is TGCGCCAGCAGACGTTCAAGACCCGACGACGAGCAGTACGTC.

This clonotype was detected a few times. This chain connects TRBV7-2 to TRBJ2-5, with D maybe TRBD1 (7 bases). The CDR3 is 14 residues long. The germline V gene encodes CDR1 SGHTA and CDR2 FQGNSA. Trimming shortened V by 0 bases and J by 5 bases, and 10 bases separated the two germline ends. The CDR3 coding sequence is TGTGCCAGCAGCTTAGCGACAGGGAGGGAGACCCAGTACTTC. Amino acid sequence: CASSLATGRETQYF.

This clonotype has a handful of counts. The J gene is TRBJ1-2, the V gene TRBV6-1; D is unclear. CDR1 and CDR2 from the germline V gene are MNHNS and SASEGT. Trimming left V 2 bases short and J 6 bases short, with 13 bases between. The CDR3 loop spans 14 amino acids. CDR3 in amino acids: CASSEMAQSDGYTF. CDR3 bases: TGTGCCAGCAGTGAAATGGCCCAGTCCGATGGCTACACCTTC.

Many counts were recorded for this clonotype. The genes are TRBV7-3 and TRBJ1-2; D is uncertain. The V gene's germline CDR1 is SGHTA and CDR2 FQGTGA. This CDR3 is 13 amino acids long. Trimming shortened V by 5 bases and J by 1 base, and 8 bases separated the two germline ends. The CDR3 protein is CASSLDNNYGYTF. The CDR3 coding sequence is TGTGCCAGCAGCCTCGACAATAACTATGGCTACACCTTC.

This clonotype was recorded a few times. The chain couples TRBV14 to TRBJ2-3; no clear D. V was cut by 4 bases and J by 6 bases, with 11 bases left in between. From germline, CDR1 is SGHDN and CDR2 FVKESK. The CDR3 totals 13 residues. CDR3 protein: CASSPSYRDTQYF. The CDR3 DNA sequence: TGTGCCAGCAGCCCTTCGTACCGGGATACGCAGTATTTT.

This clonotype has more than one count but fewer than ten. V usage is TRBV6-2 or TRBV6-3 and J usage is TRBJ1-5; maybe TRBD1 (6 bases). Germline V gene data show CDR1 as MNHEY and CDR2 as SVGEGT. The V gene lost 5 bases and the J gene lost 3 bases, with 11 bases spanning the gap. This CDR3 spans 14 amino acids. CDR3 region: CASSPYRDNQPQHF. The CDR3 nucleotides read TGTGCCAGCAGTCCCTACAGGGACAATCAGCCCCAGCATTTT.

This clonotype was recorded a few times. This sequence joins TRBV7-9 and TRBJ2-2, with D maybe TRBD2 (6 bases). This CDR3 region has 14 residues. V lost 5 bases and J 7 bases, leaving 14 bases between the germline ends. Germline CDR1 SEHNR, CDR2 FQNEAQ (reference sequence). CDR3 DNA sequence: TGTGCCAGCAGCCGGACGGGGGTCGGCGGGGAGCTGTTTTTT. This sequence encodes CASSRTGVGGELFF.

This chain connects TRBV9 to TRBJ1-3; the D gene is possibly TRBD1 (6 bases). Trimming removed 0 bases from V and 11 bases from J, with 15 bases in between. CDR3 size: 14 residues. Germline values: CDR1 SGDLS, CDR2 YYNGEE. CDR3 nucleotide sequence: TGTGCCAGCAGCGTAGCTACAGGGCCCGCGGCCATATATTTT. Amino acids: CASSVATGPAAIYF.

DNA for the CDR3: TGTGCCAGCGCCCCTACCTCCTCCTACGAGCAGTACTTC. Its translation: CASAPTSSYEQYF. The chain couples TRBV7-9 to TRBJ2-7; the D is unclear. The ends were cut back, 8 bases at V and 0 bases at J, with 11 bases in the middle. Germline V gene lookup returns CDR1 SEHNR and CDR2 FQNEAQ (reference sequence). CDR3 length equals 13 residues.

The table lists this clonotype with a few counts. V and J are TRBV11-2 and TRBJ2-7, with 8 bases matching TRBD1. V lost 4 bases to trimming and J lost 3 bases; unmatched junction nucleotides: 2. Germline-derived CDR1 and CDR2 are SGHAT and FQNNGV. The CDR3 sequence is 13 residues long. This chain's CDR3 is CASSWTGYYEQYV. The CDR3, as DNA: TGTGCCAGCAGCTGGACAGGGTACTACGAGCAGTACGTC.

The V and J genes are TRBV3-1 and TRBJ2-5; no definite D call. This CDR3 contains 14 residues. V was pared by 0 bases and J by 5 bases, with 10 bases between. Germline V gene data show CDR1 as LGHDT and CDR2 as YNNKEL (reference sequence). CDR3 sequence reads: CASSQEVHDETQYF. The CDR3, as DNA: TGTGCCAGCAGCCAAGAGGTGCATGACGAGACCCAGTACTTC.

This clonotype was seen a few times. This rearrangement joins TRBV28 to TRBJ1-1, with a weak D call TRBD1 (6 bases). This CDR3 has 15 residues. In germline, CDR1 is MDHEN, CDR2 SYDVKM. The ends were cut back, 3 bases at V and 5 bases at J, with 16 bases in the middle. This CDR3 reads CASSFSKGGRTEAFF. CDR3 in DNA: TGTGCCAGCAGTTTCAGCAAGGGGGGGCGGACTGAAGCTTTCTTT.

The rearrangement joins TRBV11-2 to TRBJ2-1; 10 bases are shared with TRBD1. Germline CDR1 SGHAT, CDR2 FQNNGV. V dropped 5 bases and J dropped 9; count of bases not matched to a gene: 7. The CDR3 runs 14 residues. As DNA, the CDR3 is TGTGCCAGCAGCATGGGACAGGGGCTAGGTGAGCAGTTCTTC. It encodes CASSMGQGLGEQFF. Full variable domain (outside the CDR3, taken from reference TRBV11-2 and TRBJ2-1): EAGVAQSPRYKIIEKRQSVAFWCNPISGHATLYWYQQILGQGPKLLIQFQNNGVVDDSQLPKDRFSAERLKGVDSTLKIQPAKLEDSAVYLCASSMGQGLGEQFFGPGTRLTVL.

This clonotype has ten or more counts. This sequence joins TRBV18 and TRBJ2-3, with 7 bases aligning to TRBD2. The J segment lost 0 bases and the V segment lost 3 bases, leaving 6 bases of the junction unmatched. Per germline, CDR1 KGHSH and CDR2 LQKENI. This CDR3 is 16 amino acids long. CDR3 DNA sequence: TGTGCCAGCTCACCCGCCCGGACTAGTAGCACAGATACGCAGTATTTT. Translating it yields CASSPARTSSTDTQYF.

The chain links TRBV5-4 to TRBJ2-3; TRBD2 matches 9 bases. V shed 3 bases and J 6 bases; nucleotides not matched to a gene: 8. The CDR3 covers 15 residues. Looked up from germline, CDR1 is SGHNT and CDR2 is YYREEE (reference sequence). The chain's CDR3 is CASSWPAGGLDTQYF. The CDR3 DNA is TGTGCCAGCAGCTGGCCAGCGGGGGGTCTCGATACGCAGTATTTT.